This passage covers 26 T cell receptor beta chains from one sample sequenced in a study of identical twins. TCRdb re-called the 5' RACE reads through MiXCR, storing one row per CDR3 protein. Of hundreds of thousands of distinct CDR3 sequences listed, around 6% are singletons. Sequenced material: naive T cells sorted from blood. The origin of the receptors is a man between 18 and 29 years old in good health.

The table lists this clonotype with a few counts. V gene TRBV4-1 combines with J gene TRBJ2-1; 10 bases map to TRBD2. The germline gives CDR1 MGHRA, CDR2 YSYEKL. The CDR3 totals 16 residues. V was pared by 0 bases and J by 6 bases, with 5 bases of the junction left unmatched. CDR3 residues: CASSQDVASGSNEQFF. In DNA, the CDR3 is TGCGCCAGCAGCCAAGATGTGGCTAGCGGGAGCAATGAGCAGTTCTTC.

This clonotype was found a few times. The chain employs TRBV10-3 and TRBJ2-1; tentatively, D is TRBD2 (6 bases). V dropped 0 bases and J dropped 6 bases, with 12 bases sitting between them. In germline, CDR1 is ENHRY, CDR2 SYGVKD. The CDR3 has 15 residues. DNA of the CDR3: TGTGCCATCAGTGAGTCTCCAGGGAGGTCCAATGAGCAGTTCTTC. This translates into CAISESPGRSNEQFF.

This clonotype was detected many times. The chain is built from TRBV20-1 and TRBJ2-1; D not certain. Germline V gene sequence: CDR1 DFQATT, CDR2 SNEGSKA (reference sequence). Trimming left V 1 base short and J 8 bases short, with 3 bases between. The CDR3 runs 10 residues. CDR3 in DNA: TGCAGTGCTAGAGCAGATGAGCAGTTCTTC. Translation: CSARADEQFF.

In DNA form, the CDR3 reads TGTGCCAGCAGACGCCGCGGGACAGGGGCCGCCGGGGAGCTGTTTTTT. Translating gives CASRRRGTGAAGELFF. The rearrangement links TRBV27 to TRBJ2-2; 10 positions match TRBD1. From germline, CDR1 is MNHEY and CDR2 SMNVEV (reference sequence). The CDR3 extends over 16 amino acids. Trimming at V came to 6 bases and at J to 6 bases, leaving 10 bases not matched to a gene.

This clonotype was observed a few times. This chain links TRBV6-2 or TRBV6-3 with TRBJ2-1; D may be TRBD2 (6 bases). Trimming pared 1 base from V and 5 bases from J, leaving 9 bases between. The CDR3 runs to 14 residues. Germline assignment: CDR1 MNHEY and CDR2 SVGEGT. The CDR3 bases are TGTGCCAGCAGTTACTGGGGACTGGACAATGAGCAGTTCTTC. Residues: CASSYWGLDNEQFF.

In this sample, this clonotype turned up many times. This rearrangement joins TRBV27 to TRBJ2-7; 8 bases are a match to TRBD1. After removal of 2 bases from V and 6 bases from J, the junction contained 6 bases not matched to a gene. The CDR3 consists of 14 residues. Germline loops: CDR1 MNHEY, CDR2 SMNVEV (reference sequence). The CDR3 spells CASSLGDRRGEQYF. Written as DNA, the CDR3 is TGTGCCAGCAGTTTAGGGGACAGGCGTGGCGAGCAGTACTTC.

This clonotype was detected a few times. This chain uses TRBV11-2 with TRBJ2-1; D call uncertain. The CDR3 is made up of 11 amino acids. Per germline, CDR1 SGHAT and CDR2 FQNNGV. V was trimmed by 8 bases and J by 10 bases, leaving 12 bases between them. The CDR3 reads CASSSGPEQFF. The CDR3 bases are TGTGCCAGCTCTTCTGGGCCCGAGCAGTTCTTC.

There are a few counts of this clonotype. The J gene is TRBJ2-7, the V gene TRBV7-9; a possible D gene is TRBD2 (5 bases). CDR3 length: 14 amino acids. Germline V gene sequence: CDR1 SEHNR, CDR2 FQNEAQ (reference sequence). V lost 5 bases, J lost 3 bases, and 14 bases lay in between. CDR3 in amino acids: CASSRPDGNYEQYF. DNA of the CDR3: TGTGCCAGCAGCCGGCCGGACGGGAACTACGAGCAGTACTTC.

In the case of this clonotype: One base away lies a much larger clone, so this may be a sequencing read error. The V and J genes are TRBV27 and TRBJ2-7; D is uncertain. CDR1 is MNHEY and CDR2 is SMNVEV in the germline V gene (reference sequence). The germline V and J ends were trimmed by 2 bases and 2 bases, with 10 bases remaining between them. CDR3 length: 14 residues. The CDR3 sequence: CASSLGIGPYEQYF. Written as DNA, the CDR3 is TGTGCCAGCAGTTTAGGGATAGGGCCCTACGAGCAGTACTTC.

This clonotype was detected a few times. CDR3 loop: CASSPGAGAYEQYV. Here the CDR3 DNA reads TGTGCCAGTAGCCCTGGGGCAGGGGCCTACGAGCAGTACGTC. The chain couples TRBV19 to TRBJ2-7; tentative D call: TRBD1 (6 bases). With 6 bases removed from V and 2 bases from J, the gap between germline ends came to 14 bases. Germline V gene lookup returns CDR1 LNHDA and CDR2 SQIVND (reference sequence). The CDR3 is 14 residues long.

This clonotype has just a few counts. V and J are TRBV27 and TRBJ1-6; a weak D match, TRBD1 (5 bases). From germline, CDR1 is MNHEY and CDR2 SMNVEV (reference sequence). The CDR3 runs 18 residues. V lost 4 bases to trimming and J lost 0 bases, with 16 bases between them. DNA of the CDR3: TGTGCCAGCAGTTCGAGACAGTCTCAGAGCTCCTATAATTCACCCCTCCACTTT. Its translation: CASSSRQSQSSYNSPLHF.

This clonotype was seen at least ten times. The chain uses TRBV30 and TRBJ2-1; D unresolved. The CDR3 runs to 11 residues. Germline V gives CDR1 GTSNPN, CDR2 SVGIG (reference sequence). V lost 3 bases, J lost 5 bases, and 5 bases lay in between. As DNA, the CDR3 is TGTGCCTGGAGCCGAGACAATGAGCAGTTCTTC. Encoded protein: CAWSRDNEQFF.

This clonotype was counted at least ten times. This chain links TRBV30 with TRBJ2-3; D call uncertain. Trimming cost V 1 base and J 2 bases, with 16 bases left between them. In germline, CDR1 is GTSNPN, CDR2 SVGIG (reference sequence). The CDR3 is 16 amino acids. The CDR3 reads CAWSALGRTITDTQYF. CDR3 bases: TGTGCCTGGAGTGCCTTGGGCCGAACCATCACAGATACGCAGTATTTT.

The chain recombines TRBV11-2 with TRBJ2-1; the D gene is possibly TRBD1 (6 bases). Germline-derived CDR1 and CDR2 are SGHAT and FQNNGV. Trimming took off 6 bases at V and 6 bases at J, with 21 bases between the two ends. The CDR3 is made up of 16 amino acids. CDR3 in DNA: TGTGCCAGCAGGGAACTTCAACAGGGTTTGGGCAATGAGCAGTTCTTC. This sequence encodes CASRELQQGLGNEQFF.

This clonotype appeared many times. The chain is built from TRBV27 and TRBJ2-1; perhaps TRBD1 as D (6 bases). Germline values: CDR1 MNHEY, CDR2 SMNVEV (reference sequence). V lost 5 bases to trimming and J lost 2 bases, with 13 bases between them. The CDR3 is 15 amino acids. As DNA, the CDR3 is TGTGCCAGCAGTCAGACAGGAGAGCCCTACAATGAGCAGTTCTTC. Translated: CASSQTGEPYNEQFF.

On this clonotype itself: One base away lies a much larger clone, so this may be a sequencing read error. V usage is TRBV20-1 and J usage is TRBJ1-5; the D gene is possibly TRBD1 (5 bases). CDR1 is DFQATT and CDR2 is SNEGSKA in the germline V gene (reference sequence). The CDR3 consists of 14 residues. The CDR3 DNA sequence: TGCAGTGTTAGAGTGGACAATAGCAATCAGCCCCAGCATTTT. It codes for CSVRVDNSNQPQHF.

V gene TRBV7-2 combines with J gene TRBJ2-5; TRBD2 is a possible D gene (5 bases). V was clipped by 0 bases and J by 5 bases, with 16 bases between them. Germline CDR1 reads SGHTA; CDR2 reads FQGNSA. The CDR3 spans 16 residues. In DNA, the CDR3 is TGTGCCAGCAGCTTAGCACTAACGAGGGAACGGGAGACCCAGTACTTC. Translating it yields CASSLALTRERETQYF.

This clonotype was detected many times. The chain recombines TRBV7-9 with TRBJ2-3, with 8 positions matching TRBD1. V was pared by 4 bases and J by 3 bases, with 3 bases of the junction left unmatched. In germline, CDR1 is SEHNR, CDR2 FQNEAQ (reference sequence). The CDR3 contains 14 residues. The CDR3 DNA reads TGTGCCAGCAGCTCCCACAGGGGGACAGATACGCAGTATTTT. It codes for CASSSHRGTDTQYF.

There are a few counts of this clonotype. The rearrangement uses TRBV15 and TRBJ2-1; the D is unclear. CDR3 length equals 17 residues. Germline CDR1 and CDR2: LNHNV and YYDKDF (reference sequence). V dropped 0 bases and J dropped 6 bases, with 18 bases sitting between them. The CDR3 here is CATSRDRGSLSGNEQFF. The CDR3 DNA reads TGTGCCACCAGCAGAGATCGCGGCAGCCTGAGTGGCAATGAGCAGTTCTTC.

This clonotype appeared many times. The chain employs TRBV29-1 and TRBJ1-1; TRBD1 agrees at 10 bases. This CDR3 has 13 amino acids. After removal of 7 bases from V and 6 bases from J, the junction contained 8 bases not matched to a gene. CDR1 is SQVTM, CDR2 ANQGSEA, per germline. In nucleotides, the CDR3 is TGCAGCGCGAGGACAGGGGGTATGTCTGAAGCTTTCTTT. It specifies CSARTGGMSEAFF.

This clonotype was seen only a few times. The gene calls are TRBV4-2 and TRBJ1-6; D is undetermined. The germline CDR1 and CDR2 sequences are LGHNA and YNFKEQ. Trimming cost V 0 bases and J 13 bases, with 13 bases left between them. The CDR3 is made up of 14 amino acids. DNA of the CDR3: TGTGCCAGCAGCCAAGAAGTTTACGCCTTGCCCCTCCACTTT. This encodes CASSQEVYALPLHF.

The chain recombines TRBV18 with TRBJ2-3, with D unresolved. The germline V gene encodes CDR1 KGHSH and CDR2 LQKENI. This CDR3 contains 17 residues. Trimming removed 4 bases at V and 0 bases at J, with 17 bases between. CDR3 loop: CASSLMPLTESTDTQYF. CDR3 sequence (DNA): TGTGCCAGCTCACTTATGCCCCTAACGGAGAGCACAGATACGCAGTATTTT.

This clonotype was seen many times. The rearrangement links TRBV5-1 to TRBJ2-3; no definite D call. The germline V gene has CDR1 SGHRS and CDR2 YFSETQ. Deletions cut 1 base from V and 2 bases from J, with 11 bases between. This CDR3 is built from 15 residues. The CDR3 DNA is TGCGCCAGCAGCTTGAGAGAAATGAACACAGATACGCAGTATTTT. As protein: CASSLREMNTDTQYF.

This sequence joins TRBV24-1 and TRBJ2-1; the match to TRBD1 covers 7 bases. The CDR3 covers 13 residues. The V gene's germline CDR1 is KGHDR and CDR2 SFDVKD. V shed 8 bases and J 6 bases; nucleotides not matched to a gene: 6. In DNA, the CDR3 is TGTGCCACCAAGGACAGGCTAGGCAATGAGCAGTTCTTC. It specifies CATKDRLGNEQFF.

This clonotype was seen ten or more times. The chain recombines TRBV4-1 with TRBJ2-5; 7 nucleotides match TRBD1. CDR1 and CDR2 (germline): MGHRA, YSYEKL. This CDR3 has 14 residues. V lost 2 bases, J lost 2 bases, and 2 bases stayed unmatched. CDR3 sequence reads: CASSQTGQQETQYF. The CDR3 DNA reads TGCGCCAGCAGCCAAACGGGACAGCAAGAGACCCAGTACTTC.

This clonotype has at least ten counts. The rearrangement links TRBV28 to TRBJ2-1; TRBD1 matches 8 bases. With 3 bases clipped from V and 8 bases from J, the junction kept 12 bases outside the gene matches. Germline CDR1 is MDHEN and CDR2 is SYDVKM. The CDR3 extends over 16 amino acids. CDR3 DNA: TGTGCCAGCAGTTTCAAAACCGGGACAGGTTACTATGAGCAGTTCTTC. Amino acid sequence: CASSFKTGTGYYEQFF.